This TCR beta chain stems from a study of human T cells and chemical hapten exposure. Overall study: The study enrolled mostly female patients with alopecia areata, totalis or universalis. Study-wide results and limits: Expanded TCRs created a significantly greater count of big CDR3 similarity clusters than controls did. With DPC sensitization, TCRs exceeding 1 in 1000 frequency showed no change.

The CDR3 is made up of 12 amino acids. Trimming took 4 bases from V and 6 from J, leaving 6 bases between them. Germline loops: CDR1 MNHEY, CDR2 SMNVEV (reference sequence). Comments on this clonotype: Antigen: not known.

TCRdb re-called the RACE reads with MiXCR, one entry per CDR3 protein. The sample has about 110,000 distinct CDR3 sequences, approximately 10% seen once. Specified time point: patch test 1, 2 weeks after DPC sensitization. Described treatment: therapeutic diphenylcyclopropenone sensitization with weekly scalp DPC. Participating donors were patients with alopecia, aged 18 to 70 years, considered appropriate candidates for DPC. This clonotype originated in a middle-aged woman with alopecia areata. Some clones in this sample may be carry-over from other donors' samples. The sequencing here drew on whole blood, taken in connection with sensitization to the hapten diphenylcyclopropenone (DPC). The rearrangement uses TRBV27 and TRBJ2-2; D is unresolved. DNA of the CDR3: TGTGCCAGCAGTTGGGGTGCCGGGGAGCTGTTTTTT. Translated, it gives CASSWGAGELFF.